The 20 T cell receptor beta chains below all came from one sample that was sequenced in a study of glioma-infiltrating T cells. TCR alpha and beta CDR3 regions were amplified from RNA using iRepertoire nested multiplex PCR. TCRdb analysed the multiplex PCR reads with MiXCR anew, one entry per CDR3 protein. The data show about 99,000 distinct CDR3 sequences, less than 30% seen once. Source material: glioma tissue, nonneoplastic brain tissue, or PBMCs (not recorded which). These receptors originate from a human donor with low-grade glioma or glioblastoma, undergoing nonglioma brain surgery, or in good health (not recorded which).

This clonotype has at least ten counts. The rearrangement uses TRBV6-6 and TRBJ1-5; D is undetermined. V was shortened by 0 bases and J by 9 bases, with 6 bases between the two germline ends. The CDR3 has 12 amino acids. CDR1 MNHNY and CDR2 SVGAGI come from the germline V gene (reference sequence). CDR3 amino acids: CASSYSSRPQHF. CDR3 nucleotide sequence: TGTGCCAGCAGTTACTCGAGCCGGCCCCAGCATTTT.

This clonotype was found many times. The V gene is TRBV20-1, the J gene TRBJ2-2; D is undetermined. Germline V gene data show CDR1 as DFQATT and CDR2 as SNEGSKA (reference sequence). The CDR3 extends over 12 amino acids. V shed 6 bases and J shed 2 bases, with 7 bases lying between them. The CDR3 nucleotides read TGCAGTGCAACTAAAAACACCGGGGAGCTGTTTTTT. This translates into CSATKNTGELFF.

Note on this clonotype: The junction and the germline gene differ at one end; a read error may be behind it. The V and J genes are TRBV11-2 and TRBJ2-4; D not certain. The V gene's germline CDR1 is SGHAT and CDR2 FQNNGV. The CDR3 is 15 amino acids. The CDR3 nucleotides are TGTGCCAGCAGCTTAGATTATATAGCCAAAAACATTCAGTGCTTC. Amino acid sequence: CASSLDYIAKNIQCF.

In DNA, the CDR3 is TGTGCCAGCAGCCCTTGGACAGAAGAGACCCAGTACTTC. As protein: CASSPWTEETQYF. The chain carries TRBV5-4 and TRBJ2-5, with a possible D match to TRBD1 (6 bases). CDR3 size: 13 residues. Between the trimmed V and J ends, which lost 4 bases and 3 bases, there was a span of 10 bases. CDR1 is SGHNT and CDR2 is YYREEE in the germline V gene (reference sequence). The whole variable domain, remainder taken from reference TRBV5-4 and TRBJ2-5, is ETGVTQSPTHLIKTRGQQVTLRCSSQSGHNTVSWYQQALGQGPQFIFQYYREEENGRGNFPPRFSGLQFPNYSSELNVNALELDDSALYLCASSPWTEETQYFGPGTRLLVL.

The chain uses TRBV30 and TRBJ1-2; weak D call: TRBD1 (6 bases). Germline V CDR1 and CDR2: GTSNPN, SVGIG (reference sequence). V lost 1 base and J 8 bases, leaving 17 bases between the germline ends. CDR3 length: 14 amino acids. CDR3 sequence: CAWSASPQQGGYTF. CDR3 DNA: TGTGCCTGGAGTGCGTCACCCCAACAGGGCGGCTACACCTTC.

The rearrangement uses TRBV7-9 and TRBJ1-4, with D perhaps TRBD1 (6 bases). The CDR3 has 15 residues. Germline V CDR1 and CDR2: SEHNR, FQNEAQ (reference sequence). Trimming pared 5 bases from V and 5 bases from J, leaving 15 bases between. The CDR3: CASSLRTAQNEKLFF. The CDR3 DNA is TGTGCCAGCAGCCTACGGACAGCCCAGAATGAAAAACTGTTTTTT.

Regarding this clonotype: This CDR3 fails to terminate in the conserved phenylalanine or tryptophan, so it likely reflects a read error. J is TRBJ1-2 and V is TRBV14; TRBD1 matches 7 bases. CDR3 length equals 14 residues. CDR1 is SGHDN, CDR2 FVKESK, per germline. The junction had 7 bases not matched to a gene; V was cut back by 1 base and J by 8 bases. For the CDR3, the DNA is TGTGCCAGCAGCCAAGCCCTGCTAGGGGGCGGCTACACCTCC. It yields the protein CASSQALLGGGYTS.

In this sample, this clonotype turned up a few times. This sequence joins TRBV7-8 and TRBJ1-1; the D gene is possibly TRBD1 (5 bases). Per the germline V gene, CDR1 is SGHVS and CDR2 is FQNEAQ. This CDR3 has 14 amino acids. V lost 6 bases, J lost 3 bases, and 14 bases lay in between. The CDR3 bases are TGTGCCAGCAGGCAGGGTCTTCTGGACACTGAAGCTTTCTTT. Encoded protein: CASRQGLLDTEAFF.

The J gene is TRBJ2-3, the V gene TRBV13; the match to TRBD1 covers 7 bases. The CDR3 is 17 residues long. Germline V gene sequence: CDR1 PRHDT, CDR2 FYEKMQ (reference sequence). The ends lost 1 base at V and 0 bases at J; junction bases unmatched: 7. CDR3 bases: TGTGCCAGCAGCTTAGTCGGTACACAGGGGAGCACAGATACGCAGTATTTT. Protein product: CASSLVGTQGSTDTQYF.

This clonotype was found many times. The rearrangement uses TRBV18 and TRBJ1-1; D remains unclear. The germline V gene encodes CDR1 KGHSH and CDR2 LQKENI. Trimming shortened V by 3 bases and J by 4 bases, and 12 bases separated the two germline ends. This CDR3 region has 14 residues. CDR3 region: CASSPGRWITEAFF. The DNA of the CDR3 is TGTGCCAGCTCACCCGGACGGTGGATCACTGAAGCTTTCTTT. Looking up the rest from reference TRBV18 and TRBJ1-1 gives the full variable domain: NAGVMQNPRHLVRRRGQEARLRCSPMKGHSHVYWYRQLPEEGLKFMVYLQKENIIDESGMPKERFSAEFPKEGPSILRIQQVVRGDSAAYFCASSPGRWITEAFFGQGTRLTVV.

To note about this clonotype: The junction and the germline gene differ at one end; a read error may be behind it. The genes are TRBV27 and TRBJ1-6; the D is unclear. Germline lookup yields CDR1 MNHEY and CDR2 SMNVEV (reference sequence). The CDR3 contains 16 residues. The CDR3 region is CASSLSRKVYNSHLHF. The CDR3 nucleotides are TGTGCCAGCAGTTTATCCCGGAAAGTTTATAATTCACACCTCCACTTT.

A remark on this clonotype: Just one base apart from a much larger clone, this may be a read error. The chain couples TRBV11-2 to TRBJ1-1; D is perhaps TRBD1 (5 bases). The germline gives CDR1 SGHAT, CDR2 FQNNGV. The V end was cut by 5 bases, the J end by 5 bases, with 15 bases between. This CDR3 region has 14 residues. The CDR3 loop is CASSTGRQKTEAFF. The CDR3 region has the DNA TGTGCCAGCAGCACGGGACGGCAGAAAACTGAAGCTTTCTTT.

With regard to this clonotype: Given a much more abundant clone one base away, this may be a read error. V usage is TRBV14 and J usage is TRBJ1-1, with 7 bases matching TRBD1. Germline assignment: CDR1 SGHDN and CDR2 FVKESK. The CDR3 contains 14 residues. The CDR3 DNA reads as TGTGCCGGCAGCCGTCAAGGGGGCATTACTGAAGCTTTCTTT. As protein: CAGSRQGGITEAFF. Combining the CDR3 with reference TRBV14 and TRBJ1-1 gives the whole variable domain EAGVTQFPSHSVIEKGQTVTLRCDPISGHDNLYWYRRVMGKEIKFLLHFVKESKQDESGMPNNRFLAERTGGTYSTLKVQPAELEDSGVYFCAGSRQGGITEAFFGQGTRLTVV.

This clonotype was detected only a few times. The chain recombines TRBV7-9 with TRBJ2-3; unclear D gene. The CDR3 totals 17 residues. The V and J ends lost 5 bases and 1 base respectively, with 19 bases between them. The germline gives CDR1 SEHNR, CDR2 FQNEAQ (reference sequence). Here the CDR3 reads CASSVTSGDLGTDTQYF. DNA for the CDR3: TGTGCCAGCAGCGTCACCTCGGGCGACCTAGGCACAGATACGCAGTATTTT.

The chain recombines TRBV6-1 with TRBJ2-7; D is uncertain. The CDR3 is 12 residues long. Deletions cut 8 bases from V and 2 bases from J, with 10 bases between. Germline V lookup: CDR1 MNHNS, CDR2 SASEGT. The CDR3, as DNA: TGTGCCAGCTCGCCCCTGACCTACGAGCAGTACTTC. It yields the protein CASSPLTYEQYF.

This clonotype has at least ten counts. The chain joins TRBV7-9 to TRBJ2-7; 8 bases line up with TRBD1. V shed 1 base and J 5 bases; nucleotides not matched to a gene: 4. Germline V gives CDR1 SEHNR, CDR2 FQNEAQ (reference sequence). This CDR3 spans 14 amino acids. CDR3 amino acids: CASSLGGQGDEQYF. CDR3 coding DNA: TGTGCCAGCAGCTTAGGTGGACAGGGAGACGAGCAGTACTTC.

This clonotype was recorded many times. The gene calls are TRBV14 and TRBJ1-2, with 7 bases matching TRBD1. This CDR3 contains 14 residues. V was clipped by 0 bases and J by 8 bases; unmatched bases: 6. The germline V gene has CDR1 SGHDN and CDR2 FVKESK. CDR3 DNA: TGTGCCAGCAGCCAAGAGTACAGGGGAGGCGGCTACACCTTC. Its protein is CASSQEYRGGGYTF.

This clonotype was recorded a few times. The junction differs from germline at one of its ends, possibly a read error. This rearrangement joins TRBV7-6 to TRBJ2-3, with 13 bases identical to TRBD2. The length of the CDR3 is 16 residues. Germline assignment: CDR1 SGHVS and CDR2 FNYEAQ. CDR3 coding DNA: TGTGCTAGCAGCTTAGGGACTAGCGGGAACCGGGATACGCAGTATTTT. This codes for CASSLGTSGNRDTQYF.

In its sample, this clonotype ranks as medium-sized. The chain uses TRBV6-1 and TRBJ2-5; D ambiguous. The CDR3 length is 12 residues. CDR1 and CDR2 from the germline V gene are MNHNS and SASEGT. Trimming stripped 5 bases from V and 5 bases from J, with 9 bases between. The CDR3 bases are TGTGCCAGCAGTTTATTCCTGGAGACCCAGTACTTC. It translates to CASSLFLETQYF.

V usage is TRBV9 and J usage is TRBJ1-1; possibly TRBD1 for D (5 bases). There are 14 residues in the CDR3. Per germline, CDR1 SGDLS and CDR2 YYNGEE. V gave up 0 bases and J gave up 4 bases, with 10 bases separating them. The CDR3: CASSVDPDITEAFF. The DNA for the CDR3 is TGTGCCAGCAGCGTAGACCCGGACATCACTGAAGCTTTCTTT.